This TCR beta chain originates from a study of sequential checkpoint blockade in melanoma (dated by TCRdb to between 2018 and 2021). At the level of the whole study: Patients were assigned by 1:1 randomization to either first-line nivolumab followed by ipilimumab (arm A) or ipilimumab followed by nivolumab (arm B). Both trial sequences were followed by maintenance nivolumab. The research as a whole found: Larger, independent patient cohorts are needed to validate the response-prediction model that combines TCR metrics and mutation burden.

TCRbeta CDR3 regions were immunosequenced from genomic DNA with the immunoSEQ Assay. Prior to high-throughput sequencing, genomic DNA was amplified by bias-controlled multiplex PCR. The original pipeline was this. To quantify the absolute abundance of each unique TCRbeta CDR3 region, the sequences were collapsed and filtered. Clonality, defined as 1 minus Pielou's evenness, was calculated using only productive rearrangements. A previously published method was used to identify clones whose frequencies were significantly greater in on-treatment samples than in baseline samples. TCRdb limited this immuneACCESS table to in-frame rearrangements with V and J called. A share of clones is missing; checked studies link under half to unresolved V genes, and the rest is unexplained. That table gives V, J and clone size, and the DNA gave D and trimming. The sample includes about 8,400 clones, with roughly 60% observed a single time. In total, the top ten clones hold 17% of the sample.

In light of the paper, this sample's treatment or condition label describes: randomized to nivolumab then ipilimumab (arm A) or the reverse (arm B). None of the trial patients had been given prior DNA-damaging chemotherapy. A FACS Aria II flow cytometer was used to sort live CD3+CD8+ cells that were negative for CD19 and CD56 from thawed PBMCs. The samples were obtained from melanoma patients enrolled in CheckMate 064, an open-label, randomized phase II trial testing sequential checkpoint blockade. Peripheral blood mononuclear cells were collected by leukapheresis, purified using Ficoll-Paque, and frozen in human serum containing around 10% DMSO. Right after sorting, the blood CD3+CD8+ cells were verified to be >95% pure, and DNA extraction followed. Taken from cysteine to phenylalanine, the CDR3 has 14 residues. Only CDR3 DNA is held: 42 bases, read in frame from base 1. The germline V gene (reference sequence) gives CDR1 as MNHNY and CDR2 as SVGAGI. V is shortened by 2 bases, J by 1 base, and the region joining them spans 9 bases.

About this clone itself: Its antigen target is currently unknown. No clone much larger than this one lies a single base away; base qualities are absent.

The source material was CD8+ T cells sorted from blood (inferred from file names), sampled from a patient given nivolumab and ipilimumab in sequence. The clonotype originates from a human donor with melanoma. The chain uses TRBV6-6 and TRBJ2-7, and TRBD2 may be the D gene, going by 6 matching bases. The CDR3 sequence is CASSYDGGSYEQYF. The DNA reads as follows: TGTGCCAGCAGTTACGACGGGGGATCCTACGAGCAGTACTTC.